A single sample gave rise to the 31 T cell receptor beta chains below, sequenced in a study of T cell responses to AZD1222 COVID-19 vaccine (dated by TCRdb to 2020 to 2023). The method behind the library was the immunoSEQ multiplex PCR assay. In its TCRdb copy, this immuneACCESS table keeps in-frame sequences only and misses some clones. Where compared with another copy, unresolved V genes explain less than half of these, and the others have no known cause. Recorded for this sample are more than 100,000 clones; about 90% of them occurred a single time. The ten largest clones capture approximately 10% of the sample. The time point label for this specimen denotes: baseline before first vaccination. The source was peripheral blood, collected on day 0 of AZD1222 vaccination. The receptor set was obtained from an adult in good health.

The rearrangement uses TRBV10-2 and TRBJ2-7; D may be TRBD2 (5 bases). The germline gives CDR1 WSHSY, CDR2 SAAADI. The CDR3 is 15 residues long. Trimming shortened V by 3 bases and J by 1 base, and 13 bases separated the two germline ends. CDR3 amino acids: CASSEFSAASYEQYF. Here the CDR3 DNA reads TGCGCCAGCAGTGAATTTAGCGCCGCTTCCTACGAGCAGTACTTC.

The V and J genes are TRBV7-9 and TRBJ2-7; unclear D gene. The CDR3 is made up of 16 amino acids. Germline values: CDR1 SEHNR, CDR2 FQNEAQ (reference sequence). Between the trimmed V and J ends, which lost 5 bases and 3 bases, there was a span of 20 bases. CDR3 residues: CASSISLGPLVYEQYF. CDR3 in DNA: TGTGCCAGCAGCATCTCACTCGGCCCCCTCGTCTACGAGCAGTACTTC.

The chain employs TRBV19 and TRBJ2-7, with 10 bases matching TRBD1. The V and J ends lost 6 bases and 5 bases, in that order; junction bases with no gene match: 10. CDR3 length: 15 residues. Germline V gives CDR1 LNHDA, CDR2 SQIVND (reference sequence). CDR3 in amino acids: CASRGDRGGGNEQYF. CDR3 coding DNA: TGTGCCAGTAGGGGGGACAGGGGAGGAGGAAACGAGCAGTACTTC.

V usage is TRBV11-3 and J usage is TRBJ2-1, with 10 bases that match TRBD2. The CDR3 sequence is 14 residues long. V was pared by 7 bases and J by 10 bases, with 10 bases of the junction left unmatched. Germline CDR1 SGHNT, CDR2 YENEEA. CDR3 nucleotides: TGTGCCAGCAAAAGGAGGGCTAGCGGGAGAGAGCAGTTCTTC. Protein: CASKRRASGREQFF.

The V call is TRBV28, the J call TRBJ2-3; D is unclear. The CDR3 has 12 amino acids. Germline CDR1 MDHEN, CDR2 SYDVKM. The V and J ends lost 4 bases and 6 bases respectively, with 8 bases between them. In nucleotides, the CDR3 is TGTGCCAGCAGTTCCCCCGGGGATACGCAGTATTTT. Translated: CASSSPGDTQYF.

This chain uses TRBV30 with TRBJ2-5; 11 nucleotides agree with TRBD2. The CDR3 is made up of 15 amino acids. The germline V gene encodes CDR1 GTSNPN and CDR2 SVGIG (reference sequence). V was clipped by 4 bases and J by 0 bases; unmatched bases: 4. CDR3 amino acids: CAWTLAGGHQETQYF. Here the CDR3 DNA reads TGTGCCTGGACGCTAGCGGGGGGACACCAAGAGACCCAGTACTTC.

The chain joins TRBV3-1 (or the pseudogene TRBV3-2) to TRBJ2-1, with 9 bases fitting TRBD2. This CDR3 has 15 residues. V was pared by 0 bases and J by 10 bases, with 7 bases of the junction left unmatched. Looked up from germline, CDR1 is LGHDT and CDR2 is YNNKEL (reference sequence). The CDR3 sequence is CASSQDPAGGGEQFF. Written as DNA, the CDR3 is TGTGCCAGCAGCCAAGACCCAGCGGGAGGAGGGGAGCAGTTCTTC.

The chain carries TRBV7-3 and TRBJ2-1, with 9 nucleotides matching TRBD2. V lost 1 base to trimming and J lost 7 bases; unmatched junction nucleotides: 5. Germline CDR1 SGHTA, CDR2 FQGTGA. The CDR3 extends over 15 amino acids. CDR3 bases: TGTGCCAGCAGCTTAATAGCGGGAGTTGTGAATGAGCAGTTCTTC. Translated: CASSLIAGVVNEQFF.

V is TRBV5-1 and J is TRBJ2-2; unclear D gene. This CDR3 has 17 residues. Germline values: CDR1 SGHRS, CDR2 YFSETQ. The V end lost 0 bases, the J end lost 8 bases, and 20 bases lay between the germline ends. The CDR3 is CASSLAPASAKMGELFF. For the CDR3, the DNA is TGCGCCAGCAGCTTGGCCCCTGCGAGCGCAAAGATGGGGGAGCTGTTTTTT.

The rearrangement joins TRBV5-1 to TRBJ1-5; TRBD1 might be the D (6 bases). The CDR3 has 13 residues. V lost 4 bases, J lost 4 bases, and 9 bases lay in between. Germline V gene data show CDR1 as SGHRS and CDR2 as YFSETQ. CDR3 in amino acids: CASSPRGNQPQHF. CDR3 DNA sequence: TGCGCCAGCAGCCCCAGGGGTAATCAGCCCCAGCATTTT.

The chain links TRBV5-6 to TRBJ1-2; TRBD1 matches at 7 bases. This CDR3 comprises 15 residues. Germline V lookup: CDR1 SGHDT, CDR2 YYEEEE. V lost 7 bases and J lost 4; bases outside the gene matches: 13. In DNA, the CDR3 is TGTGCCAGCCTCAACAGGGGCCAACTTACCTATGGCTACACCTTC. It codes for CASLNRGQLTYGYTF. Based on the CDR3 plus reference TRBV5-6 and TRBJ1-2, the full variable domain is DAGVTQSPTHLIKTRGQQVTLRCSPKSGHDTVSWYQQALGQGPQFIFQYYEEEERQRGNFPDRFSGHQFPNYSSELNVNALLLGDSALYLCASLNRGQLTYGYTFGSGTRLTVV.

The table lists this clone with a count of one. The J gene is TRBJ2-7, the V gene TRBV15, with TRBD2 matching over 9 bases. The CDR3 covers 15 residues. V was pared by 0 bases and J by 2 bases, with 2 bases of the junction left unmatched. CDR1 and CDR2 from the germline V gene are LNHNV and YYDKDF (reference sequence). The CDR3, as DNA: TGTGCCACCAGCAGAGAGACTAGCGGCGCCTACGAGCAGTACTTC. Its translation: CATSRETSGAYEQYF.

This clone was recorded once. CDR3 DNA sequence: TGTGCCAGCAGCTCCCGGGACAGGGTCTCCTACGAGCAGTACTTC. Its protein product is CASSSRDRVSYEQYF. The V call is TRBV11-2, the J call TRBJ2-7, with 9 bases fitting TRBD1. Unmatched junction bases numbered 4, after V lost 4 bases and J lost 0 bases. Germline CDR1 SGHAT, CDR2 FQNNGV. This CDR3 has 15 residues.

The chain links TRBV9 to TRBJ2-3; D remains unclear. V lost 4 bases, J lost 3 bases, and 12 bases lay in between. The CDR3 runs to 14 residues. Per germline, CDR1 SGDLS and CDR2 YYNGEE. This chain's CDR3 is CASSSFGSTDTQYF. The CDR3 nucleotides are TGTGCCAGCAGCTCCTTTGGGTCAACAGATACGCAGTATTTT.

The V and J genes are TRBV7-8 and TRBJ2-2, with D perhaps TRBD2 (6 bases). V was pared by 4 bases and J by 2 bases, with 11 bases between. The length of the CDR3 is 15 residues. In germline, CDR1 is SGHVS, CDR2 FQNEAQ. The CDR3 is CASSSLGGNTGELFF. The CDR3 bases are TGTGCCAGCAGCTCCCTGGGAGGAAACACCGGGGAGCTGTTTTTT. The full variable domain, in which reference TRBV7-8 and TRBJ2-2 provide the parts outside the CDR3, is GAGVSQSPRYKVAKRGQDVALRCDPISGHVSLFWYQQALGQGPEFLTYFQNEAQLDKSGLPSDRFFAERPEGSVSTLKIQRTQQEDSAVYLCASSSLGGNTGELFFGEGSRLTVL.

The chain combines TRBV30 with TRBJ1-1; D unclear. Deletions cut 0 bases from V and 0 bases from J, with 8 bases between. CDR3 length: 14 amino acids. Germline V gives CDR1 GTSNPN, CDR2 SVGIG (reference sequence). CDR3 DNA: TGTGCCTGGAGTGTGAGCTTCATGAACACTGAAGCTTTCTTT. It yields the protein CAWSVSFMNTEAFF.

The rearrangement uses TRBV28 and TRBJ1-3, with 9 bases identical to TRBD1. This CDR3 comprises 16 residues. Germline values: CDR1 MDHEN, CDR2 SYDVKM. V dropped 5 bases and J dropped 3; count of bases not matched to a gene: 8. Here the CDR3 reads CASSPKQGAGGNTIYF. The DNA of the CDR3 is TGTGCCAGCAGTCCTAAACAGGGGGCCGGTGGAAACACCATATATTTT. Full variable domain (outside the CDR3, taken from reference TRBV28 and TRBJ1-3): DVKVTQSSRYLVKRTGEKVFLECVQDMDHENMFWYRQDPGLGLRLIYFSYDVKMKEKGDIPEGYSVSREKKERFSLILESASTNQTSMYLCASSPKQGAGGNTIYFGEGSWLTVV.

A single count supports this clone. The V and J genes are TRBV5-1 and TRBJ2-2; maybe TRBD1 (5 bases). V lost 0 bases and J 4 bases, leaving 7 bases between the germline ends. The CDR3 is 14 residues long. Germline CDR1 SGHRS, CDR2 YFSETQ. This CDR3 is CASSLGQTTGELFF. The DNA of the CDR3 is TGCGCCAGCAGCTTGGGACAGACCACCGGGGAGCTGTTTTTT.

V gene TRBV19 combines with J gene TRBJ1-5; TRBD1 is a possible D gene (5 bases). Germline values: CDR1 LNHDA, CDR2 SQIVND (reference sequence). The V and J ends lost 4 bases and 4 bases respectively, with 14 bases between them. The length of the CDR3 is 15 residues. The CDR3 loop reads CASSTTGRLNQPQHF. In DNA form, the CDR3 reads TGTGCCAGTAGTACCACGGGACGGCTAAATCAGCCCCAGCATTTT.

The CDR3 bases are TGTGCCAGCTCCCGCGGAGGATACTCTAGCACAGATACGCAGTATTTT. Its protein is CASSRGGYSSTDTQYF. The V gene is TRBV16, the J gene TRBJ2-3; D is possibly TRBD2 (5 bases). The CDR3 is made up of 16 amino acids. V gave up 8 bases and J gave up 0 bases, with 18 bases separating them. Germline V gene sequence: CDR1 KGHSY, CDR2 FQNENV.

The sample holds a few counts of this clone. This sequence joins TRBV28 and TRBJ1-6; D is possibly TRBD1 (6 bases). V was clipped by 6 bases and J by 5 bases, with 14 bases between them. The CDR3 length is 15 residues. Germline V gives CDR1 MDHEN, CDR2 SYDVKM. CDR3 sequence: CASSPGGLDNSPLHF. The CDR3 nucleotides read TGTGCCAGCAGCCCTGGGGGGCTGGATAATTCACCCCTCCACTTT.

This chain joins TRBV15 and TRBJ2-7; the D is unclear. Trimming left V 0 bases short and J 4 bases short, with 13 bases between. Germline CDR1 and CDR2: LNHNV and YYDKDF (reference sequence). This CDR3 spans 15 amino acids. Here the CDR3 reads CATSRERLSWYEQYF. The CDR3 DNA sequence: TGTGCCACCAGCAGAGAGCGGCTATCGTGGTACGAGCAGTACTTC.

The chain employs TRBV6-5 and TRBJ1-6; 7 bases are a match to TRBD1. The CDR3 length is 15 residues. CDR1 is MNHEY and CDR2 is SVGAGI in the germline V gene. Trimming took 5 bases from V and 7 from J; bases not matched to a gene: 8. The CDR3 reads CASSKTGARNSPLHF. Written as DNA, the CDR3 is TGTGCCAGCAGTAAAACAGGGGCCAGGAATTCACCCCTCCACTTT.

The chain has TRBV13 and TRBJ1-3; D gene ambiguous. The CDR3 length is 15 residues. Trimming removed 5 bases at V and 0 bases at J, with 11 bases between. Germline loops: CDR1 PRHDT, CDR2 FYEKMQ (reference sequence). The CDR3 here is CASSVAMGSGNTIYF. CDR3 bases: TGTGCCAGCAGCGTTGCAATGGGCTCTGGAAACACCATATATTTT.

The rearrangement joins TRBV10-3 to TRBJ2-3; 9 nucleotides line up with TRBD2. The junction had 9 bases not matched to a gene; V was cut back by 2 bases and J by 0 bases. The CDR3 is made up of 18 amino acids. Germline lookup yields CDR1 ENHRY and CDR2 SYGVKD. CDR3 DNA sequence: TGTGCCATCAGTGAGACCCGGGGACTAGCCAGCAGCACAGATACGCAGTATTTT. Translated, it gives CAISETRGLASSTDTQYF.

This clone occurred once. The V gene is TRBV12-3 or TRBV12-4, the J gene TRBJ2-2; D is undetermined. CDR3 length: 13 residues. V lost 3 bases, J lost 6 bases, and 8 bases lay in between. DNA for the CDR3: TGTGCCAGCAGTTTTGGTGCTCCCGGGGAGCTGTTTTTT. This gives the protein CASSFGAPGELFF.

The gene calls are TRBV4-2 and TRBJ1-4; unclear D gene. The CDR3 has 16 amino acids. Per the germline V gene, CDR1 is LGHNA and CDR2 is YNFKEQ. V dropped 0 bases and J dropped 0 bases, with 8 bases sitting between them. CDR3: CASSQDGSATNEKLFF. DNA of the CDR3: TGTGCCAGCAGCCAAGATGGGAGTGCAACTAATGAAAAACTGTTTTTT.

In DNA form, the CDR3 reads TGTGCCAGCAGTCCACCGACCGTCTATGGCTACACCTTC. This gives the protein CASSPPTVYGYTF. The chain uses TRBV28 and TRBJ1-2; no definite D call. Germline CDR1 and CDR2: MDHEN and SYDVKM. CDR3 length: 13 amino acids. V dropped 5 bases and J dropped 4 bases, with 11 bases sitting between them.

V usage is TRBV11-3 and J usage is TRBJ2-7; maybe TRBD1 (5 bases). The germline V gene encodes CDR1 SGHNT and CDR2 YENEEA. V lost 4 bases, J lost 2 bases, and 15 bases lay in between. The CDR3 is 15 residues long. The CDR3 bases are TGTGCCAGCAGCTCGGGCGTAGGGGCCCCCTACGAGCAGTACTTC. As protein: CASSSGVGAPYEQYF.

The chain carries TRBV30 and TRBJ1-2; weak D call: TRBD1 (6 bases). Trimming took off 0 bases at V and 3 bases at J, with 14 bases between the two ends. This CDR3 is built from 15 residues. CDR1 GTSNPN and CDR2 SVGIG come from the germline V gene (reference sequence). The CDR3 is CAWSVEGVVDYGYTF. The DNA of the CDR3 is TGTGCCTGGAGTGTAGAGGGGGTAGTAGACTATGGCTACACCTTC.

The rearrangement uses TRBV9 and TRBJ2-7; D is uncertain. Germline values: CDR1 SGDLS, CDR2 YYNGEE. Trimming shortened V by 4 bases and J by 1 base, and 12 bases separated the two germline ends. This CDR3 is built from 14 residues. CDR3 DNA sequence: TGTGCCAGCAGCCATGGTTTGGGGTCCTACGAGCAGTACTTC. Amino acid sequence: CASSHGLGSYEQYF. The full variable domain, completed using reference TRBV9 and TRBJ2-7, is DSGVTQTPKHLITATGQRVTLRCSPRSGDLSVYWYQQSLDQGLQFLIQYYNGEERAKGNILERFSAQQFPDLHSELNLSSLELGDSALYFCASSHGLGSYEQYFGPGTRLTVT.